What follows are 28 T cell receptor beta chains derived from one specimen sequenced in a study of early T cells in non-severe SARS-CoV-2 infection. MiXCR, applied by TCRdb to the 5' RACE reads, yields one record per CDR3 protein. The sample lists tens of thousands of distinct CDR3 sequences, 10% to 15% occurring once. Sequencing was done on a sample of whole blood. Every receptor here comes from an adult who was a healthcare worker with PCR-confirmed SARS-CoV-2 infection or an uninfected control (not recorded which).

This clonotype came up many times. V gene TRBV7-9 combines with J gene TRBJ2-3; 8 nucleotides match TRBD1. With 8 bases clipped from V and 4 bases from J, the junction kept 8 bases outside the gene matches. Looked up from germline, CDR1 is SEHNR and CDR2 is FQNEAQ (reference sequence). The CDR3 contains 14 residues. CDR3 loop: CASGRTGSSDTQYF. Here the CDR3 DNA reads TGTGCCAGCGGCAGGACAGGGTCGTCAGATACGCAGTATTTT.

Only a few counts were recorded for this clonotype. The chain recombines TRBV7-9 with TRBJ2-2, with D possibly TRBD2 on 6 matching bases. With 3 bases removed from V and 1 base from J, the gap between germline ends came to 12 bases. The CDR3 extends over 16 amino acids. Germline CDR1 SEHNR, CDR2 FQNEAQ (reference sequence). CDR3 in amino acids: CASSFRDFKNTGELFF. Written as DNA, the CDR3 is TGTGCCAGCAGCTTCCGGGACTTTAAGAACACCGGGGAGCTGTTTTTT.

Only a few counts were recorded for this clonotype. The rearrangement uses TRBV20-1 and TRBJ2-2; D is perhaps TRBD1 or TRBD2 (5 bases each). This CDR3 has 13 residues. CDR1 is DFQATT and CDR2 is SNEGSKA in the germline V gene (reference sequence). Trimming took 4 bases from V and 2 from J, leaving 8 bases between them. The DNA of the CDR3 is TGCAGTGCTATCGGGGCTAACACCGGGGAGCTGTTTTTT. Amino acid sequence: CSAIGANTGELFF.

The table lists this clonotype with a few counts. The rearrangement joins TRBV11-3 to TRBJ1-2, with D possibly TRBD1 on 5 matching bases. This CDR3 has 16 residues. V was trimmed by 0 bases and J by 4 bases, leaving 15 bases between them. Per germline, CDR1 SGHNT and CDR2 YENEEA. CDR3 region: CASSLDLGHPIYGYTF. The CDR3 DNA is TGTGCCAGCAGCTTAGATTTAGGACACCCCATCTATGGCTACACCTTC.

The chain couples TRBV3-1 to TRBJ1-2; 8 nucleotides match TRBD1. The V gene end was trimmed by 1 base and the J gene end by 0 bases; junction bases not matched to a gene: 10. Germline assignment: CDR1 LGHDT and CDR2 YNNKEL (reference sequence). CDR3 length equals 18 residues. The CDR3 DNA follows: TGTGCCAGCAGCCAAGTGGGGTGGGACAGGACACCTAACTATGGCTACACCTTC. Translation: CASSQVGWDRTPNYGYTF.

The CDR3 region has the DNA TGTGCCAGCAGCTTATGGTCCGACCCGAACACTGAAGCTTTCTTT. It specifies CASSLWSDPNTEAFF. The rearrangement links TRBV7-9 to TRBJ1-1; D is ambiguous. The CDR3 totals 15 residues. Trimming removed 2 bases at V and 1 base at J, with 11 bases between. In germline, CDR1 is SEHNR, CDR2 FQNEAQ (reference sequence).

This clonotype was counted many times. The rearrangement joins TRBV27 to TRBJ1-4; D gene uncertain. The CDR3 loop spans 14 amino acids. Germline loops: CDR1 MNHEY, CDR2 SMNVEV (reference sequence). V was clipped by 2 bases and J by 5 bases, with 9 bases between them. Here the CDR3 DNA reads TGTGCCAGCAGTTTAGAGTGGGGAAATGAAAAACTGTTTTTT. The encoded protein is CASSLEWGNEKLFF.

The rearrangement joins TRBV5-6 to TRBJ1-6; 10 bases match TRBD1. The V segment lost 4 bases and the J segment 8 bases; nucleotides outside the gene matches: 9. The germline V gene encodes CDR1 SGHDT and CDR2 YYEEEE. The CDR3 is 16 residues long. The CDR3 here is CASSLIRDRGYSPLHF. CDR3 nucleotide sequence: TGTGCCAGCAGCCTAATTCGGGACAGGGGTTATTCACCCCTCCACTTT.

This clonotype was detected ten times or more. The chain has TRBV7-6 and TRBJ2-1; TRBD1 aligns across 8 bases. CDR1 and CDR2 (germline): SGHVS, FNYEAQ. The CDR3 has 18 amino acids. The trim removed 5 bases at V and 0 bases at J, leaving 12 bases unmatched. The CDR3 region is CASSLGTGLFSSYNEQFF. In DNA, the CDR3 is TGTGCCAGCAGCCTGGGGACAGGCCTGTTTAGCTCCTACAATGAGCAGTTCTTC.

This sequence joins TRBV5-1 and TRBJ2-5, with TRBD2 matching over 9 bases. This CDR3 region has 14 residues. Germline V gene lookup returns CDR1 SGHRS and CDR2 YFSETQ. Trimming took 0 bases from V and 5 from J; bases not matched to a gene: 2. The CDR3 DNA reads as TGCGCCAGCAGCTTGGCTAGCGGGGTGGAGACCCAGTACTTC. Translated: CASSLASGVETQYF.

This clonotype appeared many times. As DNA, the CDR3 is TGTGCCAGCAGCTTAGGTGGCAGGCCCCAAGAGACCCAGTACTTC. Translating it yields CASSLGGRPQETQYF. The rearrangement links TRBV11-2 to TRBJ2-5, with D unclear. Germline-derived CDR1 and CDR2 are SGHAT and FQNNGV. The CDR3 sequence is 15 residues long. The V gene lost 1 base and the J gene lost 1 base, with 10 bases spanning the gap. The whole variable domain, filled in from reference TRBV11-2 and TRBJ2-5, reads EAGVAQSPRYKIIEKRQSVAFWCNPISGHATLYWYQQILGQGPKLLIQFQNNGVVDDSQLPKDRFSAERLKGVDSTLKIQPAKLEDSAVYLCASSLGGRPQETQYFGPGTRLLVL.

This clonotype came up many times. J is TRBJ1-4 and V is TRBV7-2; D is possibly TRBD1 (5 bases). This CDR3 contains 16 residues. Trimming stripped 6 bases from V and 6 bases from J, with 20 bases between. CDR1 SGHTA and CDR2 FQGNSA come from the germline V gene. The CDR3 DNA reads as TGTGCCAGCAGACCTACATTGGGGGTTTTGGATGAAAAACTGTTTTTT. Protein sequence: CASRPTLGVLDEKLFF.

The J gene is TRBJ2-3, the V gene TRBV2; possible D gene TRBD2, 7 bases. Germline V gene sequence: CDR1 SNHLY, CDR2 FYNNEI. The ends were cut back, 4 bases at V and 2 bases at J, with 13 bases in the middle. This CDR3 is 15 amino acids long. The CDR3 DNA follows: TGTGCCAGCAGTGGAGGGGGGGTCGTCACAGATACGCAGTATTTT. It codes for CASSGGGVVTDTQYF.

This clonotype was seen at least ten times. The chain joins TRBV7-2 to TRBJ2-5; maybe TRBD2 (7 bases). V lost 4 bases to trimming and J lost 5 bases, with 20 bases between them. CDR3 length: 16 amino acids. Germline lookup yields CDR1 SGHTA and CDR2 FQGNSA. This chain's CDR3 is CASSSQLGGRVETQYF. In nucleotides, the CDR3 is TGTGCCAGCAGCTCCCAGTTGGGGGGGCGAGTTGAGACCCAGTACTTC.

This clonotype was found a few times. J is TRBJ2-1 and V is TRBV7-2; D might be TRBD2 (6 bases). The CDR3 runs 14 residues. CDR1 and CDR2 (germline): SGHTA, FQGNSA. The germline V and J ends were trimmed by 10 bases and 6 bases, with 19 bases remaining between them. CDR3 amino acids: CANTRGGGVNEQFF. The CDR3 DNA follows: TGTGCCAATACACGGGGTGGAGGGGTCAATGAGCAGTTCTTC. The full variable domain, with the rest looked up from reference TRBV7-2 and TRBJ2-1, is GAGVSQSPSNKVTEKGKDVELRCDPISGHTALYWYRQSLGQGLEFLIYFQGNSAPDKSGLPSDRFSAERTGGSVSTLTIQRTQQEDSAVYLCANTRGGGVNEQFFGPGTRLTVL.

This chain uses TRBV20-1 with TRBJ2-1; 7 positions agree with TRBD2. The ends lost 5 bases at V and 3 bases at J; junction bases unmatched: 13. Germline V lookup: CDR1 DFQATT, CDR2 SNEGSKA (reference sequence). The CDR3 loop spans 16 amino acids. In DNA, the CDR3 is TGCAGTGCTGACCCCCCCTCCAGCGGGATCTACAATGAGCAGTTCTTC. Protein sequence: CSADPPSSGIYNEQFF.

This clonotype has just a few counts. The chain joins TRBV7-2 to TRBJ1-1; possibly TRBD1 for D (5 bases). The CDR3 sequence is 13 residues long. Trimming removed 5 bases from V and 7 bases from J, with 14 bases in between. Germline V gene sequence: CDR1 SGHTA, CDR2 FQGNSA. CDR3 DNA: TGTGCCAGCAGCCCTTCGACAGTGGGTGAAGCTTTCTTT. It encodes CASSPSTVGEAFF.

This clonotype was observed at least ten times. V and J are TRBV5-6 and TRBJ2-1; 8 positions agree with TRBD1. There are 15 residues in the CDR3. V lost 4 bases, J lost 3 bases, and 6 bases stayed unmatched. Per the germline V gene, CDR1 is SGHDT and CDR2 is YYEEEE. CDR3 sequence: CASSHLGQGYNEQFF. The DNA for the CDR3 is TGTGCCAGCAGCCACCTAGGACAGGGCTACAATGAGCAGTTCTTC. The full variable domain, in which reference TRBV5-6 and TRBJ2-1 provide the parts outside the CDR3, is DAGVTQSPTHLIKTRGQQVTLRCSPKSGHDTVSWYQQALGQGPQFIFQYYEEEERQRGNFPDRFSGHQFPNYSSELNVNALLLGDSALYLCASSHLGQGYNEQFFGPGTRLTVL.

The rearrangement links TRBV15 to TRBJ1-2; 9 bases agree with TRBD1. CDR1 and CDR2 from the germline V gene are LNHNV and YYDKDF (reference sequence). V was pared by 0 bases and J by 7 bases, with 6 bases of the junction left unmatched. The CDR3 has 15 amino acids. The CDR3 protein is CATSRDKQGALGYTF. The CDR3 DNA follows: TGTGCCACCAGCAGAGATAAACAGGGGGCGCTTGGCTACACCTTC.

This clonotype showed up many times. This rearrangement joins TRBV28 to TRBJ2-3; 12 positions agree with TRBD2. The CDR3 is 15 amino acids. The germline V gene encodes CDR1 MDHEN and CDR2 SYDVKM. V lost 3 bases and J lost 5; bases outside the gene matches: 3. The CDR3 protein is CASSFLTSGGDTQYF. CDR3 nucleotide sequence: TGTGCCAGCAGTTTCTTGACTAGCGGGGGAGATACGCAGTATTTT.

This clonotype showed up many times. The chain uses TRBV9 and TRBJ2-3, with TRBD2 identical over 9 bases. J was trimmed by 2 bases and V by 0 bases; bases with no gene match: 7. This CDR3 comprises 17 residues. The germline gives CDR1 SGDLS, CDR2 YYNGEE. CDR3 residues: CASSVGPSGAYTDTQYF. CDR3 coding DNA: TGTGCCAGCAGCGTAGGCCCTAGCGGGGCTTACACAGATACGCAGTATTTT. Full variable domain (outside the CDR3, taken from reference TRBV9 and TRBJ2-3): DSGVTQTPKHLITATGQRVTLRCSPRSGDLSVYWYQQSLDQGLQFLIQYYNGEERAKGNILERFSAQQFPDLHSELNLSSLELGDSALYFCASSVGPSGAYTDTQYFGPGTRLTVL.

This clonotype was found a few times. This rearrangement joins TRBV7-9 to TRBJ1-2; D is ambiguous. CDR3 size: 20 residues. V lost 1 base and J lost 4, with 28 bases in between. The germline CDR1 and CDR2 sequences are SEHNR and FQNEAQ (reference sequence). The CDR3 DNA follows: TGTGCCAGCAGCTTAGTCCCCCCGTCCTCCCCAGAGTGGACTAGCTATGGCTACACCTTC. It yields the protein CASSLVPPSSPEWTSYGYTF.

In regard to this clonotype: The junction differs from germline at one of its ends, possibly a read error. This chain connects TRBV7-7 to TRBJ2-5; D call uncertain. CDR1 and CDR2 from the germline V gene are SSHAT and FNYEAQ (reference sequence). This CDR3 contains 13 residues. The CDR3 DNA follows: TGTGCTAGCAGCTTACAACAGCAAGAGACCCAGTACTTC. Its translation: CASSLQQQETQYF.

This clonotype was recorded many times. The V call is TRBV20-1, the J call TRBJ2-1; 15 bases align to TRBD2. The CDR3 covers 15 residues. The J segment lost 7 bases and the V segment lost 6 bases, leaving 7 bases of the junction unmatched. Looked up from germline, CDR1 is DFQATT and CDR2 is SNEGSKA (reference sequence). CDR3 nucleotides: TGCAGTGCCGGACTAGCGGGGGGGCCCGGGAATGAGCAGTTCTTC. This translates into CSAGLAGGPGNEQFF.

This chain connects TRBV2 to TRBJ1-3; D unresolved. CDR3 length: 13 amino acids. Trimming shortened V by 7 bases and J by 3 bases, and 10 bases separated the two germline ends. From germline, CDR1 is SNHLY and CDR2 FYNNEI. CDR3 in amino acids: CASMGTNGNTIYF. In DNA form, the CDR3 reads TGTGCCAGCATGGGAACAAATGGAAACACCATATATTTT.

This clonotype was observed a few times. The chain has TRBV2 and TRBJ2-1; 9 bases match TRBD1. Germline V gene sequence: CDR1 SNHLY, CDR2 FYNNEI. V lost 4 bases to trimming and J lost 3 bases; unmatched junction nucleotides: 4. The CDR3 has 15 residues. CDR3 loop: CASSGTGGLYNEQFF. The CDR3, as DNA: TGTGCCAGCAGTGGAACAGGGGGCCTCTACAATGAGCAGTTCTTC. Full variable domain (remainder filled in from reference TRBV2 and TRBJ2-1): EPEVTQTPSHQVTQMGQEVILRCVPISNHLYFYWYRQILGQKVEFLVSFYNNEISEKSEIFDDQFSVERPDGSNFTLKIRSTKLEDSAMYFCASSGTGGLYNEQFFGPGTRLTVL.

This clonotype appeared many times. The gene calls are TRBV11-2 and TRBJ2-1, with D uncertain. CDR3 length: 15 amino acids. Trimming took off 1 base at V and 6 bases at J, with 13 bases between the two ends. Germline V CDR1 and CDR2: SGHAT, FQNNGV. CDR3 loop: CASSLGPPGFNEQFF. In nucleotides, the CDR3 is TGTGCCAGCAGCTTAGGTCCCCCTGGCTTCAATGAGCAGTTCTTC. Looking up the rest from reference TRBV11-2 and TRBJ2-1 gives the full variable domain: EAGVAQSPRYKIIEKRQSVAFWCNPISGHATLYWYQQILGQGPKLLIQFQNNGVVDDSQLPKDRFSAERLKGVDSTLKIQPAKLEDSAVYLCASSLGPPGFNEQFFGPGTRLTVL.

The chain links TRBV4-3 to TRBJ2-1, with D uncertain. Trimming removed 4 bases at V and 5 bases at J, with 12 bases between. Germline V gene sequence: CDR1 LGHNA, CDR2 YSLEER. This CDR3 is 14 amino acids long. CDR3 bases: TGCGCCAGCAGCCTAGGTACCTCGAACAATGAGCAGTTCTTC. This gives the protein CASSLGTSNNEQFF.